The 7 T cell receptor beta chains presented below share a single source sample, sequenced in a study of T cell changes during pregnancy in multiple sclerosis. Using immunoSEQ multiplex PCR, the repertoire was profiled, and TCRdb retains in-frame clones only, with some absent. The sample holds 75,000 to 90,000 clones, around 94% seen once. Sample: CD4+ T cells from peripheral blood mononuclear cells, taken before pregnancy. These receptors were taken from a female donor with multiple sclerosis, enrolled in a pregnancy study.

The table lists this clone with a count of one. The chain links TRBV5-5 to TRBJ1-3; D call uncertain. The CDR3 runs to 14 residues. From germline, CDR1 is SGHKS and CDR2 YYEKEE (reference sequence). With 5 bases removed from V and 0 bases from J, the gap between germline ends came to 9 bases. CDR3 nucleotide sequence: TGTGCCAGCAGTATGGAGAGCTCTGGAAACACCATATATTTT. Its translation is CASSMESSGNTIYF.

The V gene is TRBV19, the J gene TRBJ2-2, with TRBD1 identical over 7 bases. After removal of 6 bases from V and 4 bases from J, the junction contained 8 bases not matched to a gene. Looked up from germline, CDR1 is LNHDA and CDR2 is SQIVND (reference sequence). The CDR3 consists of 15 residues. The CDR3 here is CASSTPGQITGELFF. The CDR3 nucleotides are TGTGCCAGTAGCACCCCGGGACAGATCACCGGGGAGCTGTTTTTT.

The chain joins TRBV5-1 to TRBJ2-1; TRBD1 might be the D (6 bases). Between the trimmed V and J ends, which lost 4 bases and 9 bases, there was a span of 17 bases. CDR1 is SGHRS, CDR2 YFSETQ, per germline. The CDR3 is 14 amino acids. Here the CDR3 DNA reads TGCGCCAGCAGCCGACAACCCGAAGGGGGTGAGCAGTTCTTC. Protein product: CASSRQPEGGEQFF.

The rearrangement joins TRBV11-2 to TRBJ1-1, with D maybe TRBD1 (5 bases). CDR1 and CDR2 (germline): SGHAT, FQNNGV. The CDR3 spans 13 residues. V lost 1 base and J lost 8, with 11 bases in between. The CDR3 here is CASSLGGTSEAFF. The DNA for the CDR3 is TGTGCCAGCAGCTTAGGTGGGACTTCGGAAGCTTTCTTT.

The rearrangement joins TRBV6-5 to TRBJ1-2, with 7 positions matching TRBD1. The V segment lost 4 bases and the J segment 4 bases; nucleotides outside the gene matches: 12. There are 16 residues in the CDR3. Germline V lookup: CDR1 MNHEY, CDR2 SVGAGI. Written as DNA, the CDR3 is TGTGCCAGCAGTTCCCACACGGGACAGCCGATCTATGGCTACACCTTC. It is translated as CASSSHTGQPIYGYTF.

The chain recombines TRBV5-1 with TRBJ1-6; D gene ambiguous. Between the trimmed V and J ends, which lost 6 bases and 1 base, there was a span of 11 bases. Germline values: CDR1 SGHRS, CDR2 YFSETQ. The CDR3 consists of 15 residues. The CDR3 coding sequence is TGCGCCAGCACCTCTGGCGGGTCCTATAATTCACCCCTCCACTTT. Encoded protein: CASTSGGSYNSPLHF.

This clone was counted between two and nine times. The chain carries TRBV6-6 and TRBJ1-1; D not resolved. CDR3 size: 13 residues. Trimming removed 6 bases at V and 3 bases at J, with 11 bases between. Germline CDR1 reads MNHNY; CDR2 reads SVGAGI (reference sequence). CDR3 sequence reads: CASSKLPDTEAFF. The CDR3 bases are TGTGCCAGCAGCAAACTCCCTGACACTGAAGCTTTCTTT.